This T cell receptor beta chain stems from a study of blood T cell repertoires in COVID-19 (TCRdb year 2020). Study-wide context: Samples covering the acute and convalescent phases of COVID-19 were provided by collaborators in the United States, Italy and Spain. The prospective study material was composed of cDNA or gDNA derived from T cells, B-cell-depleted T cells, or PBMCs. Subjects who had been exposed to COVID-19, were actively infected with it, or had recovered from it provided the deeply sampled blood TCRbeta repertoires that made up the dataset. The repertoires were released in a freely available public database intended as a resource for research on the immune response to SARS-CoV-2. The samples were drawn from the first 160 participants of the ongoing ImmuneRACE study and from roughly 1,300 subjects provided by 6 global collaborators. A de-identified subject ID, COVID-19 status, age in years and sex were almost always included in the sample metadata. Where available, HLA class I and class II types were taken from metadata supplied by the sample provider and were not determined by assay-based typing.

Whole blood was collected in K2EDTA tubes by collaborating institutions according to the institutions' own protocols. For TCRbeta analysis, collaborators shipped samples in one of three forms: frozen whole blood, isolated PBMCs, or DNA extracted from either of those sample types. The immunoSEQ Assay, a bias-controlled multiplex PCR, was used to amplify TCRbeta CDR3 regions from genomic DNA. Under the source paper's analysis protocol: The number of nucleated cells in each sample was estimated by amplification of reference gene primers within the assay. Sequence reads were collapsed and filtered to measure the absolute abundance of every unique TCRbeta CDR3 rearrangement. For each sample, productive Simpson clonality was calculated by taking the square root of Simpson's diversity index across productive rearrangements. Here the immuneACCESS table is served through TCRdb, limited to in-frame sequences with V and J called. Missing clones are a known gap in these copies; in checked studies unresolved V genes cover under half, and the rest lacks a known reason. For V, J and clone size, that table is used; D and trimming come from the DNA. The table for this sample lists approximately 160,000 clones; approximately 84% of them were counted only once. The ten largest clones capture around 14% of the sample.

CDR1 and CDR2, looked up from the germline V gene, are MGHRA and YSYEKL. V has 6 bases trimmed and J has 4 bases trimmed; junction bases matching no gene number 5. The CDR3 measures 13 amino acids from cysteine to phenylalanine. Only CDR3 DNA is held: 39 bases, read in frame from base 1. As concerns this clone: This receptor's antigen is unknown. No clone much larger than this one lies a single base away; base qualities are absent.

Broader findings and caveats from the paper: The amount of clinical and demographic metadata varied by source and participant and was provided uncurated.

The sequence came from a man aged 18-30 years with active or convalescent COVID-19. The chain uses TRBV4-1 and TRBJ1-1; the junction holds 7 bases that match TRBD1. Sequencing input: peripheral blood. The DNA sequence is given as TGCGCCAGCAGACAGGGGCGTAGCACTGAAGCTTTCTTT. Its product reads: CASRQGRSTEAFF.